What follows are 25 T cell receptor beta chains derived from one specimen sequenced in a study of blood T cells in healthy people across ages. A second PCR of about 7 to 11 cycles used a sample-barcoded 5' primer and a J-beta primer mix. TCRdb analysed the 5' RACE reads with MiXCR anew, one entry per CDR3 protein. The sample shows about 640,000 distinct CDR3 sequences, roughly 53% of them seen only once. Sequences were obtained from blood. The source is a man aged 55-75 years in good health.

This clonotype is a singleton in its sample. The chain joins TRBV27 to TRBJ1-6; D remains ambiguous. Trimming pared 6 bases from V and 10 bases from J, leaving 16 bases between. The germline gives CDR1 MNHEY, CDR2 SMNVEV (reference sequence). The CDR3 runs to 14 residues. The CDR3 here is CASRTSPMGSPLHF. CDR3 sequence (DNA): TGTGCCAGCAGGACAAGCCCCATGGGGTCACCCCTCCACTTT.

This clonotype came up once. This sequence joins TRBV9 and TRBJ1-3; no clear D. The germline V gene encodes CDR1 SGDLS and CDR2 YYNGEE. The CDR3 is made up of 14 amino acids. Trimming cost V 4 bases and J 2 bases, with 10 bases left between them. CDR3 loop: CASSTTGAGNTIYF. In DNA, the CDR3 is TGTGCCAGCAGCACTACTGGTGCTGGAAACACCATATATTTT. Supplemented by reference TRBV9 and TRBJ1-3, the full variable domain reads DSGVTQTPKHLITATGQRVTLRCSPRSGDLSVYWYQQSLDQGLQFLIQYYNGEERAKGNILERFSAQQFPDLHSELNLSSLELGDSALYFCASSTTGAGNTIYFGEGSWLTVV.

The CDR3 reads CATGQRLISDTQYF. Here the CDR3 DNA reads TGTGCCACGGGACAGAGACTTATTTCAGATACGCAGTATTTT. The chain recombines TRBV12-3 or TRBV12-4 with TRBJ2-3, with 7 bases lining up with TRBD1. Unmatched junction bases numbered 11, after V lost 10 bases and J lost 4 bases. The CDR3 contains 14 residues.

The chain has TRBV6-6 and TRBJ2-4; TRBD2 matches at 10 bases. The DNA end is a closer match to TRBJ2-7, so the J assignment may be wrong. This CDR3 spans 15 amino acids. The V gene's germline CDR1 is MNHNY and CDR2 SVGAGI (reference sequence). The CDR3 is CASSLSRAGGYEQYF. DNA of the CDR3: TGTGCCAGCAGCTTGTCACGAGCGGGGGGGTACGAGCAGTACTTC.

The rearrangement links TRBV12-3 or TRBV12-4 to TRBJ2-1, with 7 bases fitting TRBD2. This CDR3 spans 14 amino acids. V shed 4 bases, J shed 15 bases, and the junction held 15 bases outside the gene matches. The CDR3 region is CASSSMAGVERRFF. The CDR3 nucleotides are TGTGCCAGCAGTTCCATGGCGGGGGTTGAACGGCGGTTCTTC.

This clonotype was counted many times. The J gene is TRBJ2-3, the V gene TRBV20-1; D assignment may be TRBD1 or TRBD2 (5 bases each). Trimming removed 2 bases at V and 0 bases at J, with 9 bases between. In germline, CDR1 is DFQATT, CDR2 SNEGSKA (reference sequence). There are 14 residues in the CDR3. The CDR3 reads CSARRDASTDTQYF. In DNA form, the CDR3 reads TGCAGTGCTAGAAGGGACGCTAGCACAGATACGCAGTATTTT.

CDR3 residues: CASSSRLEETQYF. The DNA for the CDR3 is TGTGCCAGCAGTTCCAGACTAGAAGAGACCCAGTACTTC. The chain combines TRBV27 with TRBJ2-5; TRBD2 is a possible D gene (6 bases). Germline CDR1 reads MNHEY; CDR2 reads SMNVEV (reference sequence). V dropped 4 bases and J dropped 3 bases, with 9 bases sitting between them. The CDR3 consists of 13 residues.

The chain joins TRBV20-1 to TRBJ2-7; TRBD2 matches 9 bases. Germline CDR1 is DFQATT and CDR2 is SNEGSKA (reference sequence). CDR3 length: 14 amino acids. J was trimmed by 3 bases and V by 6 bases; bases with no gene match: 9. The CDR3, as DNA: TGCAGTGCCCTGGGACTAGCCCCTAACTACGAGCAGTACTTC. This translates into CSALGLAPNYEQYF.

The V gene is TRBV24-1, the J gene TRBJ2-3; TRBD1 or TRBD2 may be the D gene (5 bases each). Germline lookup yields CDR1 KGHDR and CDR2 SFDVKD. Trimming stripped 4 bases from V and 5 bases from J, with 9 bases between. The CDR3 is 13 residues long. In DNA, the CDR3 is TGTGCCACCAGTGAGAGGGACGGAGATACGCAGTATTTT. Residues: CATSERDGDTQYF.

This clonotype was seen ten or more times. The chain joins TRBV10-3 to TRBJ2-3; 8 bases match TRBD2. J was trimmed by 2 bases and V by 6 bases; bases with no gene match: 4. In germline, CDR1 is ENHRY, CDR2 SYGVKD. The CDR3 spans 14 residues. The CDR3 DNA reads as TGTGCCATCAGGCGGGGGGCCCCCACAGATACGCAGTATTTT. Amino acid sequence: CAIRRGAPTDTQYF.

J is TRBJ1-1 and V is TRBV25-1; 9 nucleotides align to TRBD1. Germline CDR1 and CDR2: MGHDK and SYGVNS. This CDR3 comprises 15 residues. Trimming removed 3 bases from V and 4 bases from J; junction bases left unmatched: 6. This chain's CDR3 is CASSETGTGTTEAFF. CDR3 DNA sequence: TGTGCCAGCAGTGAGACCGGGACAGGGACCACTGAAGCTTTCTTT.

The chain uses TRBV20-1 and TRBJ1-6; tentatively, D is TRBD1 (6 bases). Germline V lookup: CDR1 DFQATT, CDR2 SNEGSKA (reference sequence). This CDR3 is built from 14 residues. V lost 6 bases and J lost 7, with 16 bases in between. The CDR3 DNA is TGCAGTGCCCGCGGGGGCAGGGGAAATTCACCCCTCCACTTT. Encoded protein: CSARGGRGNSPLHF.

Of note for this clonotype: The junction and the germline gene differ at one end; a read error may be behind it. The V call is TRBV5-1, the J call TRBJ2-7, with 9 bases identical to TRBD2. CDR3 length: 14 amino acids. The germline gives CDR1 SGHRS, CDR2 YFSETQ. The CDR3 DNA reads as TGCGCCAGCAGCCTTAGCGGGGGCTCCAACGAGCAGTACTTC. Protein sequence: CASSLSGGSNEQYF.

V gene TRBV5-1 combines with J gene TRBJ2-7; D unresolved. The end of the DNA fits TRBJ2-5 better, so the J call may be wrong. The CDR3 consists of 13 residues. Germline lookup yields CDR1 SGHRS and CDR2 YFSETQ. The CDR3 nucleotides read TGCGCCAGCAGCTGGGCTCGAGGCGAGACCCAGTACTTC. Amino acids: CASSWARGETQYF.

This clonotype was seen once. The chain couples TRBV2 to TRBJ1-1; TRBD1 matches 7 bases. The CDR3 spans 14 residues. Germline lookup yields CDR1 SNHLY and CDR2 FYNNEI. Losses at the gene ends were 4 bases for V and 2 bases for J; bases not matched to a gene: 4. Written as DNA, the CDR3 is TGTGCCAGCAGTGGGTGGGACAGAAACACTGAAGCTTTCTTT. This encodes CASSGWDRNTEAFF.

The V and J genes are TRBV14 and TRBJ2-5, with D perhaps matching TRBD1 (5 bases). Trimming shortened V by 4 bases and J by 5 bases, and 11 bases separated the two germline ends. CDR3 length equals 13 residues. CDR1 and CDR2 (germline): SGHDN, FVKESK. For the CDR3, the DNA is TGTGCCAGCAGCCCGACAGTCCCGGAGACCCAGTACTTC. It yields the protein CASSPTVPETQYF.

CDR3 in amino acids: CAISAGQGASGTDTQYF. In DNA form, the CDR3 reads TGTGCCATCAGTGCGGGACAGGGGGCATCCGGGACAGATACGCAGTATTTT. The chain couples TRBV10-3 to TRBJ2-3; 12 nucleotides match TRBD1. The germline gives CDR1 ENHRY, CDR2 SYGVKD. The CDR3 spans 17 residues. V was pared by 4 bases and J by 3 bases, with 8 bases of the junction left unmatched.

This rearrangement joins TRBV20-1 to TRBJ1-2, with D uncertain. Germline V gene lookup returns CDR1 DFQATT and CDR2 SNEGSKA (reference sequence). V was trimmed by 0 bases and J by 2 bases, leaving 10 bases between them. The CDR3 runs to 14 residues. The CDR3 DNA reads TGCAGTGCTAGAGATAACGGGCGGAACTATGGCTACACCTTC. It is translated as CSARDNGRNYGYTF.

This chain uses TRBV12-3 or TRBV12-4 with TRBJ1-2; D remains unclear. Trimming pared 1 base from V and 4 bases from J, leaving 7 bases between. The CDR3 is 13 amino acids. In DNA form, the CDR3 reads TGTGCCAGCAGTTTAGGGCAGAGCTATGGCTACACCTTC. Its translation is CASSLGQSYGYTF.

The rearrangement links TRBV20-1 to TRBJ2-2, with 8 bases matching TRBD1. Unmatched junction bases numbered 4, after V lost 6 bases and J lost 7 bases. Germline CDR1 reads DFQATT; CDR2 reads SNEGSKA (reference sequence). The length of the CDR3 is 12 residues. DNA of the CDR3: TGCAGTGCAAAGGACAGGGTCGGGGAGCTGTTTTTT. This encodes CSAKDRVGELFF.

The gene calls are TRBV20-1 and TRBJ2-1; a weak D match, TRBD1 (6 bases). V lost 3 bases, J lost 2 bases, and 17 bases lay in between. This CDR3 contains 16 residues. Germline V gene lookup returns CDR1 DFQATT and CDR2 SNEGSKA (reference sequence). The CDR3, as DNA: TGCAGTGCTAGGGCGTCGGAGTGGGGGCCCTACAATGAGCAGTTCTTC. It is translated as CSARASEWGPYNEQFF.

The chain employs TRBV25-1 and TRBJ2-5; D is possibly TRBD1 or TRBD2 (5 bases each). The CDR3 totals 13 residues. The ends were cut back, 4 bases at V and 5 bases at J, with 11 bases in the middle. In germline, CDR1 is MGHDK, CDR2 SYGVNS. The DNA of the CDR3 is TGTGCCAGCAGTGGCTCCGGGACGGAGACCCAGTACTTC. This translates into CASSGSGTETQYF. Full variable domain (outside the CDR3, taken from reference TRBV25-1 and TRBJ2-5): EADIYQTPRYLVIGTGKKITLECSQTMGHDKMYWYQQDPGMELHLIHYSYGVNSTEKGDLSSESTVSRIRTEHFPLTLESARPSHTSQYLCASSGSGTETQYFGPGTRLLVL.

This clonotype occurred a few times. The V and J genes are TRBV19 and TRBJ2-3, with a weak D call TRBD1 (6 bases). Germline CDR1 is LNHDA and CDR2 is SQIVND (reference sequence). The V gene lost 9 bases and the J gene lost 6 bases, with 19 bases spanning the gap. This CDR3 contains 14 residues. This CDR3 reads CASKRGSSLDTQYF. In DNA form, the CDR3 reads TGTGCCAGCAAGAGGGGGTCCTCCCTGGATACGCAGTATTTT.

This clonotype was seen more than once but under ten times. The rearrangement uses TRBV29-1 and TRBJ2-5; 8 bases align to TRBD2. This CDR3 is built from 14 residues. J gave up 1 base and V 5 bases, and 6 bases lay outside the gene matches. Germline V gene lookup returns CDR1 SQVTM and CDR2 ANQGSEA. The chain's CDR3 is CSVYGGASQETQYF. The CDR3 coding sequence is TGCAGCGTTTACGGGGGGGCCAGCCAAGAGACCCAGTACTTC.

The V call is TRBV20-1, the J call TRBJ2-5; 8 nucleotides match TRBD2. The CDR3 contains 16 residues. In germline, CDR1 is DFQATT, CDR2 SNEGSKA (reference sequence). Germline trimming cut 0 bases from V and 5 bases from J; bases unmatched to any gene: 11. The CDR3 is CSARDPLSGGPETQYF. In DNA form, the CDR3 reads TGCAGTGCTAGAGATCCCCTCTCGGGGGGGCCTGAGACCCAGTACTTC.